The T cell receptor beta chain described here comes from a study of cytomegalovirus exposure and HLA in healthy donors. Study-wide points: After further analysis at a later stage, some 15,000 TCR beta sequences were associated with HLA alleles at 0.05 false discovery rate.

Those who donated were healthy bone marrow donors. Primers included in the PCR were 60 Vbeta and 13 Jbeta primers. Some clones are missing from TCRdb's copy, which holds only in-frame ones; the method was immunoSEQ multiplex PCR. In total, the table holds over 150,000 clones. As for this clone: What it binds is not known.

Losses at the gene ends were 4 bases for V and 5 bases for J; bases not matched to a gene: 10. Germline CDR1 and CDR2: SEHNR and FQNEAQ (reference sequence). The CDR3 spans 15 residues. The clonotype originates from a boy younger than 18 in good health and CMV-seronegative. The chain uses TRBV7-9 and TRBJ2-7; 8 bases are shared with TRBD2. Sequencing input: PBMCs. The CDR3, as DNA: TGTGCCAGCAGCTCGGGGGGGGCTAGCTGGAACGAGCAGTACTTC. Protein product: CASSSGGASWNEQYF.